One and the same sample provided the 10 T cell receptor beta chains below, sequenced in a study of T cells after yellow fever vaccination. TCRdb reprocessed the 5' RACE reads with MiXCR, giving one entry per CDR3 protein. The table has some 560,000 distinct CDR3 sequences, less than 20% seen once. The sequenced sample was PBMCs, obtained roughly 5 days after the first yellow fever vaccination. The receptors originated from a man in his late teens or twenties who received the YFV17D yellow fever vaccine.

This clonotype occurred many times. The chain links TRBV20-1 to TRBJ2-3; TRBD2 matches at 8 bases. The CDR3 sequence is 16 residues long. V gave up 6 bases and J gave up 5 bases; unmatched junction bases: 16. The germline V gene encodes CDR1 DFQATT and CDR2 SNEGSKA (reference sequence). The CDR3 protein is CSASSSGGAGVDTQYF. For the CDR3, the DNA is TGCAGTGCATCCTCCTCCGGGGGGGCCGGGGTAGATACGCAGTATTTT.

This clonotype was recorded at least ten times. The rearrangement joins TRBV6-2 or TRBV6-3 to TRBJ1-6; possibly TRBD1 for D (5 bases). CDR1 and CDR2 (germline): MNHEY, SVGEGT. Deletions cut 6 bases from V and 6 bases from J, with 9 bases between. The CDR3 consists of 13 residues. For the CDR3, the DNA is TGTGCCAGCAGCCGGGACGGTAATTCACCCCTCCACTTT. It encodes CASSRDGNSPLHF.

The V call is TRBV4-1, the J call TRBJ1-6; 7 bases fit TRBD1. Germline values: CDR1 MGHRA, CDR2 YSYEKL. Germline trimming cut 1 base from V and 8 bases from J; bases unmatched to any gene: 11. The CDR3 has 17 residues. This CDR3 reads CASSQGQGGSRHSPLHF. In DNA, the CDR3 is TGCGCCAGCAGCCAAGGACAGGGTGGGTCGAGGCATTCACCCCTCCACTTT.

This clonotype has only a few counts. CDR3: CASSLEGVRGDIQYF. The CDR3 DNA is TGCGCCAGCAGCTTGGAGGGGGTTCGGGGTGACATTCAGTACTTC. The chain recombines TRBV5-1 with TRBJ2-4; D may be TRBD1 (6 bases). Germline CDR1 and CDR2: SGHRS and YFSETQ. The V end lost 0 bases, the J end lost 8 bases, and 15 bases lay between the germline ends. This CDR3 spans 15 amino acids.

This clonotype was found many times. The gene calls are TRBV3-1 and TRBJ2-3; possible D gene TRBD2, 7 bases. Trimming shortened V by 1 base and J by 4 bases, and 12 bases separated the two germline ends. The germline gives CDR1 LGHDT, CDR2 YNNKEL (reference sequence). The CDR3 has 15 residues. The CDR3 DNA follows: TGTGCCAGCAGCCAAGGCGGGGGCCCATCAGATACGCAGTATTTT. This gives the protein CASSQGGGPSDTQYF.

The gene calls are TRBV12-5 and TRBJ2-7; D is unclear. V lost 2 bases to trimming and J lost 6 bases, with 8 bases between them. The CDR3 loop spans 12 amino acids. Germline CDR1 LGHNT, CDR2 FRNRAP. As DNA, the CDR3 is TGTGCTAGTGGTTTGCCTCATTTCGAGCAGTACTTC. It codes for CASGLPHFEQYF. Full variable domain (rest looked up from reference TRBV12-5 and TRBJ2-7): DARVTQTPRHKVTEMGQEVTMRCQPILGHNTVFWYRQTMMQGLELLAYFRNRAPLDDSGMPKDRFSAEMPDATLATLKIQPSEPRDSAVYFCASGLPHFEQYFGPGTRLTVT.

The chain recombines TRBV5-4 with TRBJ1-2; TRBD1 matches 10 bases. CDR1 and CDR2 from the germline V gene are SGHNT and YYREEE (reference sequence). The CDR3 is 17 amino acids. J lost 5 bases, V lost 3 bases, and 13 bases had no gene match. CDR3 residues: CASSSGQGGASGYGYTF. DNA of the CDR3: TGTGCCAGCAGCTCCGGACAGGGGGGCGCCTCGGGGTATGGCTACACCTTC.

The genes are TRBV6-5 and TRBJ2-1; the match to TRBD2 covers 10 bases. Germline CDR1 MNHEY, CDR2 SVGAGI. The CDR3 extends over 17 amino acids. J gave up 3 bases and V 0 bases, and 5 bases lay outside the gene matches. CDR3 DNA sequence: TGTGCCAGCAGTTACTCGATCCCTAGCGGGGGCTACAATGAGCAGTTCTTC. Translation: CASSYSIPSGGYNEQFF.

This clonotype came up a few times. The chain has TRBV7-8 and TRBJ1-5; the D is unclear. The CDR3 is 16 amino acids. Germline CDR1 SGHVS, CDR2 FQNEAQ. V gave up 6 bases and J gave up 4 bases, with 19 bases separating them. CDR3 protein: CASSFSGHGLNQPQHF. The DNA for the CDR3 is TGTGCCAGCAGTTTTTCGGGCCACGGATTAAATCAGCCCCAGCATTTT.

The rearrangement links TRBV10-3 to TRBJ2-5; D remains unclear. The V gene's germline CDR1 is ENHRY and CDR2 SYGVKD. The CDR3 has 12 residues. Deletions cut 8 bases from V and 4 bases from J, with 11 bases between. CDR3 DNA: TGTGCCATCTCAGTGAATGGAGAGACCCAGTACTTC. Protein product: CAISVNGETQYF.